This T cell receptor (beta chain) was captured in a study of blood T cell repertoires in COVID-19. Study information: COVID-19 samples, acute and convalescent, were from the United States, Italy and Spain. Sample material is recorded as cDNA or gDNA derived from T cells, B-cell-depleted T cells, or PBMCs.

CDR1 and CDR2 from the germline V gene are SGHAT and FQNNGV. Trimming cost V 0 bases and J 0 bases, with 9 bases left between them. The CDR3 consists of 16 residues. As handled by the study authors: Estimation of nucleated cell counts relied on the amplification of reference gene primers. This table comes from immunoSEQ multiplex PCR, and its TCRdb copy is limited to in-frame clones, with some not included. V and J calls plus clone size are reproduced from that table; the DNA served to infer D and trimming. This table holds hundreds of thousands of clones, around 78% found once. The V and J genes are TRBV11-2 and TRBJ1-5, with D perhaps TRBD1 (5 bases). Sequencing was carried out using peripheral blood. The TCR originated in a woman in her sixties or seventies with active or convalescent COVID-19. The CDR3 is CASSLEGGDSNQPQHF. CDR3 coding DNA: TGTGCCAGCAGCTTAGAAGGAGGGGATAGCAATCAGCCCCAGCATTTT.